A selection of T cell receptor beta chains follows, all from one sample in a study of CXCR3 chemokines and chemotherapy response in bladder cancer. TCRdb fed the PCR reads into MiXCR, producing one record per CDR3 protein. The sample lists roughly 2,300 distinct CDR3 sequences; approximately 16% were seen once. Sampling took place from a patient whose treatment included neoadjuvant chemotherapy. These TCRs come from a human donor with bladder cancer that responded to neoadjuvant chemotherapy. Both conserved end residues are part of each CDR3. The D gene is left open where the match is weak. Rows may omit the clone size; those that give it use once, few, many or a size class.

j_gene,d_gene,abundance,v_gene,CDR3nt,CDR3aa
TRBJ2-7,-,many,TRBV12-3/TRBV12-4,TGTGCCAGCAGTTTAGGTCGGACGGAAGAATACGAGCAGTACTTC,CASSLGRTEEYEQYF
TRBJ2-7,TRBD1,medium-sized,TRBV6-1,TGTGCCAGCAGTGAAGATCTAGGACAGGGGGGAGACGAGCAGTACTTC,CASSEDLGQGGDEQYF
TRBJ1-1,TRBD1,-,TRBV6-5,TGTGCCAGCAGTTCAACTTCCTGGACAGGGGGTAAAACTGAAGCTTTCTTT,CASSSTSWTGGKTEAFF
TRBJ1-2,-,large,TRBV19,TGTGCCAGTAGTATTTCTGATTATGGCTACACCTTC,CASSISDYGYTF
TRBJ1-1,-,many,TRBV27,TGTGCCAGCAGTTGGAGGGAGGACACTGAAGCTTTCTTT,CASSWREDTEAFF
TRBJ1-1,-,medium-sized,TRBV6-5,TGTGCCAGCAGTTACACCCAGAACACTGAAGCTTTCTTT,CASSYTQNTEAFF
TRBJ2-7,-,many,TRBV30,TGTGCCTGGAGTGTTGGAAGCGGGCCCTACTACGAGCAGTACTTC,CAWSVGSGPYYEQYF
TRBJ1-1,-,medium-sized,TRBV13,TGTGCCAGCAGCCTCACCCAGAACACTGAAGCTTTCTTT,CASSLTQNTEAFF
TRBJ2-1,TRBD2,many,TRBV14,TGTGCCAGCAGCCAGAGCGGGGGGGTGGGTGAGCAGTTCTTC,CASSQSGGVGEQFF
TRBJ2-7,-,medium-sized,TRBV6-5,TGTGCCAGCAGTTATGACCCCCGGGACACCTCCTACGAGCAGTACTTC,CASSYDPRDTSYEQYF
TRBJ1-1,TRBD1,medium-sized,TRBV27,TGTGCCAGCAGTTCCGGGACAGGGGGCTGGTACACTGAAGCTTTCTTT,CASSSGTGGWYTEAFF
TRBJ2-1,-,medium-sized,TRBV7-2,TGTGCCAGCAGCCGACGGGCGGTCGGAGATTTAGGGGGGGGGCCTAGGAATGAGCAGTTCTTC,CASSRRAVGDLGGGPRNEQFF
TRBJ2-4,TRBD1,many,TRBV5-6,TGTGCCAGCAGCCACCCTACAGGGGACGGAAACATTCAGTACTTC,CASSHPTGDGNIQYF
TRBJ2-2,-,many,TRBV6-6,TGTGCCAGCAGTTCCCGAAAGGGCGGGAAGAACACCGGGGAGCTGTTTTTT,CASSSRKGGKNTGELFF
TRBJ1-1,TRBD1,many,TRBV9,TGTGCCAGCAGCTCCACAGGGGGGAACACTGAAGCTTTCTTT,CASSSTGGNTEAFF
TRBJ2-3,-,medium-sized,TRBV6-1,TGTGCCAGCAGTGAAATGCGGGGAGCCACAGATACGCAGTATTTT,CASSEMRGATDTQYF
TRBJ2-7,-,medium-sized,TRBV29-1,TGCAGCGGGGCCCGGGACACCGAGCAGTACTTC,CSGARDTEQYF
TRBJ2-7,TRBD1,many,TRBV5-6,TGTGCCAGCAGCATGGGACAGGGCTACGAGCAGTACTTC,CASSMGQGYEQYF
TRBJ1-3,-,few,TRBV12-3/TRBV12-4,TGTGCCAGCAGTTTTGGGCAAGGCACCATATATTTT,CASSFGQGTIYF
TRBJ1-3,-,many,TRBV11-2,TGTGCCAGCAGCCCCCGCAGGGGTTCTGGAAACACCATATATTTT,CASSPRRGSGNTIYF
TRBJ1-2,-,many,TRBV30,TGTGCCTGGGGGGGGGGCGCTAACTATGGCTACACCTTC,CAWGGGANYGYTF